These T cell receptor beta chains were read from a single sample in a study of blood T cells in healthy people across ages. TCRdb re-called the 5' RACE reads through MiXCR, storing one row per CDR3 protein. The profile shows over 1,500,000 distinct CDR3 sequences, approximately 50% of them singletons. Sequenced material: blood. All receptors derive from a woman aged 40 to 50 in good health. The CDR3 runs from the conserved cysteine through the conserved F or W. The order of the fields is V gene, clone size, CDR3 length, J gene, D gene, CDR3 protein, CDR3 DNA. The D gene is left open where the match is weak. Clone size, where shown, is once, few, many, or a class for clones that have expanded.

TRBV6-2/TRBV6-3	few	16	TRBJ2-7	.	CASSYSGLASHYEQYF	TGTGCCAGCAGTTACTCAGGACTCGCCTCCCACTACGAGCAGTACTTC
TRBV20-1	few	17	TRBJ2-5	TRBD2	CSARDPFSSGVRETQYF	TGCAGTGCTAGAGATCCTTTCTCTAGCGGGGTCAGAGAGACCCAGTACTTC
TRBV28	.	15	TRBJ2-5	TRBD1	CASNLRDRGVETQYF	TGTGCCAGCAACCTGCGGGACAGGGGGGTAGAGACCCAGTACTTC
TRBV20-1	few	17	TRBJ1-2	TRBD1	CSAFFPGQGLSSYGYTF	TGCAGTGCTTTCTTCCCGGGACAGGGCTTGAGTAGCTATGGCTACACCTTC
TRBV6-2/TRBV6-3	.	15	TRBJ2-3	TRBD1	CASRDTGVGPDTQYF	TGTGCCAGCAGGGACACAGGGGTGGGCCCAGATACGCAGTATTTT
TRBV12-5	few	14	TRBJ1-2	.	CASGLQGSNYGYTF	TGTGCTAGTGGTCTCCAGGGGTCTAACTATGGCTACACCTTC
TRBV6-1	.	15	TRBJ2-1	.	CASSAQPFSYNEQFF	TGTGCCAGCAGTGCCCAACCGTTCTCCTACAATGAGCAGTTCTTC
TRBV19	.	10	TRBJ2-7	.	CASKVFEQYF	TGTGCCAGTAAGGTTTTCGAGCAGTACTTC
TRBV5-1	few	16	TRBJ2-3	.	CASSPSTGLATDTQYF	TGCGCCAGCAGTCCTTCGACAGGCCTTGCCACAGATACGCAGTATTTT
TRBV5-1	few	16	TRBJ2-3	TRBD2	CASSWGLAGNTDTQYF	TGCGCCAGCAGCTGGGGACTAGCGGGGAACACAGATACGCAGTATTTT
TRBV29-1	few	14	TRBJ2-5	.	CSVVRQGLQETQYF	TGCAGCGTTGTGAGACAGGGACTACAAGAGACCCAGTACTTC
TRBV6-5	.	14	TRBJ2-7	.	CASRKTASSYEQYF	TGTGCCAGCAGGAAGACAGCGAGCTCCTACGAGCAGTACTTC
TRBV7-2	.	12	TRBJ1-1	.	CASSLDSLKAFF	TGTGCCAGCAGCTTAGACAGCCTCAAAGCTTTCTTT
TRBV6-2/TRBV6-3	.	16	TRBJ2-5	.	CASSWSPGRIKETQYF	TGTGCCAGCAGTTGGAGTCCGGGACGGATAAAAGAGACCCAGTACTTC
TRBV28	.	14	TRBJ2-1	.	CTSTQDGAGDERFF	TGTACCAGCACGCAGGACGGGGCAGGCGATGAGCGGTTCTTC
TRBV6-2/TRBV6-3	.	15	TRBJ2-1	TRBD2	CASRLSGGASGEQFF	TGTGCCAGCAGACTTAGCGGGGGGGCCTCCGGTGAGCAGTTCTTC
TRBV7-3	.	13	TRBJ2-5	.	CASSYGVFETQYF	TGTGCCAGCAGCTATGGGGTATTTGAGACCCAGTACTTC
TRBV6-5	.	15	TRBJ2-5	.	CASSYSRGAKETQYF	TGTGCCAGCAGTTACTCCCGGGGGGCTAAAGAGACCCAGTACTTC
TRBV2	.	14	TRBJ2-5	.	CASNYPGDLETQYF	TGTGCCAGCAACTACCCAGGGGATTTGGAGACCCAGTACTTC
TRBV2	.	16	TRBJ2-6	.	CASSVSGAGGANVLTF	TGTGCCAGCAGTGTTTCAGGGGCAGGTGGGGCCAACGTCCTGACTTTC